This TCR beta chain stems from a study of T cells in localized non-small cell lung cancer. The V gene lost 5 bases and the J gene lost 2 bases, with 16 bases spanning the gap. Germline assignment: CDR1 SGHRS and CDR2 YFSETQ. This CDR3 contains 15 residues. Profiling relied on immunoSEQ multiplex PCR, and the TCRdb table lists in-frame clones only, not all of them. Among roughly 25,000 clones, 80% to 90% were seen once, and the ten largest hold over 13%. Study findings and constraints: The study detected a median about 60 of the top 100 tumor clones in adjacent lung. Heterogeneity cannot be ruled out, as sequencing used one tumor region only. Longer overall survival accompanied higher blood T cell density. There was higher T cell clonality in uninvolved adjacent lung than in tumor, and it was highest there.

Comment on this clone: The antigen remains undetermined.

The source of this sequence is a female donor older than 55 with stage II squamous cell lung carcinoma. V and J are TRBV5-1 and TRBJ1-1, with D perhaps TRBD1 (5 bases). Sequenced material: peripheral blood, taken before any cancer treatment. CDR3 DNA sequence: TGCGCCAGCAGATACAGAGGGGCCGATAACACTGAAGCTTTCTTT. This codes for CASRYRGADNTEAFF. Combining the CDR3 with reference TRBV5-1 and TRBJ1-1 gives the whole variable domain KAGVTQTPRYLIKTRGQQVTLSCSPISGHRSVSWYQQTPGQGLQFLFEYFSETQRNKGNFPGRFSGRQFSNSRSEMNVSTLELGDSALYLCASRYRGADNTEAFFGQGTRLTVV.